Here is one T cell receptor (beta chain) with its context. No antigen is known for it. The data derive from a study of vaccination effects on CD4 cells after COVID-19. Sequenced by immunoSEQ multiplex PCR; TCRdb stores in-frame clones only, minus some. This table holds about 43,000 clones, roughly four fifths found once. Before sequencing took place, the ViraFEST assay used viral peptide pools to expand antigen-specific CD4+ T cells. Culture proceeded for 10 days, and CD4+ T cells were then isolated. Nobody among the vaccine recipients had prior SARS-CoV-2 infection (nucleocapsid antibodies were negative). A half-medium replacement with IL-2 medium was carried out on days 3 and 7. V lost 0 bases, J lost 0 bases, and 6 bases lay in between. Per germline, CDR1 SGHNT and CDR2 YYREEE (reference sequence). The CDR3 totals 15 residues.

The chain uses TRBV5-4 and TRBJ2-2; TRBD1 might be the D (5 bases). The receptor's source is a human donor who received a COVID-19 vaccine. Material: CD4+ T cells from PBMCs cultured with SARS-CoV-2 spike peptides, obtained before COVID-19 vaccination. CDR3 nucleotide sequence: TGTGCCAGCAGCTTGGGACAGACGAACACCGGGGAGCTGTTTTTT. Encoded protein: CASSLGQTNTGELFF.